What follows describes a single T cell receptor beta chain. The germline V gene has CDR1 MDHEN and CDR2 SYDVKM. The germline V and J ends were trimmed by 7 bases and 2 bases, with 15 bases remaining between them. The CDR3 totals 14 residues. These data originate in a study of blood T cell repertoires in COVID-19. Overall study: Both acute and convalescent COVID-19 samples were obtained from the United States, Italy and Spain. T cells, B-cell-depleted T cells, or PBMCs supplied cDNA or gDNA.

As originally analysed: Estimates of nucleated cell counts were drawn from the amplification of reference gene primers. Produced via immunoSEQ multiplex PCR; TCRdb's table is partial and in-frame only. V and J calls and clone size follow that table, whereas D and trimming were derived from the DNA. Of some 120,000 clones listed, around 88% are singletons. The TCR originated in a woman aged 50 to 60 with active or convalescent COVID-19. This chain uses TRBV28 with TRBJ2-7; no firm D call. The sample comprised peripheral blood. The CDR3 here is CASTAVSNPYEQYF. CDR3 DNA: TGTGCCAGCACCGCCGTGAGCAATCCCTACGAGCAGTACTTC.